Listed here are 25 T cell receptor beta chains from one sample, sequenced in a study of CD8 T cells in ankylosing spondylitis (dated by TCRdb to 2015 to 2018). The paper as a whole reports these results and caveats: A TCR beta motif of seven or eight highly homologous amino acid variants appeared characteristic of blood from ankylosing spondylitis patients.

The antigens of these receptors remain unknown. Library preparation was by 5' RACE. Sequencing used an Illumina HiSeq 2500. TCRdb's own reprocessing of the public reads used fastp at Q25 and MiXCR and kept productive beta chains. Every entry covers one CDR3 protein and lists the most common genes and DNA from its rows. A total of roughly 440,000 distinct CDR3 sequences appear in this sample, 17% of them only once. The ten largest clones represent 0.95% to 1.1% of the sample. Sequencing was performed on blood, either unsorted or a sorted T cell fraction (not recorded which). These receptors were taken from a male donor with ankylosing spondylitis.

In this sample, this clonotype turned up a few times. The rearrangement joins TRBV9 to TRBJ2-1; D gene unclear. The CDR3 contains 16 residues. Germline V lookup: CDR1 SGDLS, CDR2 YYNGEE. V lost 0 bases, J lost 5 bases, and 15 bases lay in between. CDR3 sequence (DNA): TGTGCCAGCAGCGTAGTGAGTGACCCCTCTCACAATGAGCAGTTCTTC. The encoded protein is CASSVVSDPSHNEQFF.

DNA for the CDR3: TGTGCCAGCAGTTCTCGGGCCAGTCACGAGCAGTACTTC. Its translation is CASSSRASHEQYF. J is TRBJ2-7 and V is TRBV27, with D unresolved. The length of the CDR3 is 13 residues. Per germline, CDR1 MNHEY and CDR2 SMNVEV (reference sequence). Trimming stripped 4 bases from V and 5 bases from J, with 12 bases between.

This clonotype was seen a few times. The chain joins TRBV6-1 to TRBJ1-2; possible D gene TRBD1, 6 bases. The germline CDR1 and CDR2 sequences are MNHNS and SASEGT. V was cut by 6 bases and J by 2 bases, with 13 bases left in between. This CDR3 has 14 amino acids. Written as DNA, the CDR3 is TGTGCCAGCAGAACCGGGACACGAAACTATGGCTACACCTTC. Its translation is CASRTGTRNYGYTF.

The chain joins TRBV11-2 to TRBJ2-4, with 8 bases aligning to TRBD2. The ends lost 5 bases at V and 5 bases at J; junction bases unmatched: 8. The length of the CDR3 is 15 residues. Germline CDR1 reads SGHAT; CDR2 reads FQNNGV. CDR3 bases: TGTGCCAGCAGCAATCGGGGGGGGGCTGAAAACATTCAGTACTTC. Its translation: CASSNRGGAENIQYF.

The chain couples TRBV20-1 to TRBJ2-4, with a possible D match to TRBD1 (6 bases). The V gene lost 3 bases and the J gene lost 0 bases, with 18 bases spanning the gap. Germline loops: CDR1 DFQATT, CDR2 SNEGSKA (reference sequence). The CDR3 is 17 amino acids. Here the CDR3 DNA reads TGCAGTGCTAGTCTGAGGGCCCGAGGGGGAGCCAAAAACATTCAGTACTTC. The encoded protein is CSASLRARGGAKNIQYF.

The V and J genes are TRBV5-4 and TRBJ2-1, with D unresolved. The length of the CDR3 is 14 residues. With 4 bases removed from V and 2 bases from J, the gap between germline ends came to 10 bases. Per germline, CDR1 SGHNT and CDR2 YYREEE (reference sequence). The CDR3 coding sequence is TGTGCCAGCAGCGAGCGCCCTACCTACAATGAGCAGTTCTTC. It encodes CASSERPTYNEQFF.

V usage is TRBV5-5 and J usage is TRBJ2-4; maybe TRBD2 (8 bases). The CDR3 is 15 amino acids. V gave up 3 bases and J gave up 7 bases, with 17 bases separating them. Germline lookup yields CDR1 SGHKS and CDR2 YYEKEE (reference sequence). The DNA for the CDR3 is TGTGCCAGCAGCTCTCGGGAGGGGGCGACGAACATTCAGTACTTC. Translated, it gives CASSSREGATNIQYF.

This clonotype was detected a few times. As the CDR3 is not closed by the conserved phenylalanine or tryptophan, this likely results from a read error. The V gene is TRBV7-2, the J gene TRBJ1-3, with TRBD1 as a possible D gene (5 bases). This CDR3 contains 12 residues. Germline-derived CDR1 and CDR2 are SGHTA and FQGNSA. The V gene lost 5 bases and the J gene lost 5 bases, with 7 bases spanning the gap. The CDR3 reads CASSRDRNTIYL. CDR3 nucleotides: TGTGCCAGCAGCAGGGACCGAAACACCATATATCTT.

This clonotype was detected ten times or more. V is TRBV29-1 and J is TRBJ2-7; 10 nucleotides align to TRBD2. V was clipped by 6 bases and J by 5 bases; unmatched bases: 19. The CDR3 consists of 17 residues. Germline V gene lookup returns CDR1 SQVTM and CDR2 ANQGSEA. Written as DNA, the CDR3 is TGCAGCGTCAAACAGGGTTTGGCTAGCGGGAGCCTCCACGAGCAGTACTTC. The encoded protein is CSVKQGLASGSLHEQYF.

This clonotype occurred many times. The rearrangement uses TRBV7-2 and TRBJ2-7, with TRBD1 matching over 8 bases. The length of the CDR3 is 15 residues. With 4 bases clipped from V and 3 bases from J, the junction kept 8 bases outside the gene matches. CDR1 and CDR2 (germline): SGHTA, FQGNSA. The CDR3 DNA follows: TGTGCCAGCAGCTCCCCCTTCGGGACAGGCTACGAGCAGTACTTC. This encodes CASSSPFGTGYEQYF.

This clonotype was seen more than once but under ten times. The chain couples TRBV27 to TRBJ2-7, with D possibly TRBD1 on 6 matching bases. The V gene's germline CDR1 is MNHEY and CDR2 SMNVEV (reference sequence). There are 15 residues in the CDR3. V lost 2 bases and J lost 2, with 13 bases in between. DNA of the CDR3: TGTGCCAGCAGTTTAGCTCGGGCAGGGGCCTACGAGCAGTACTTC. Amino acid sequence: CASSLARAGAYEQYF.

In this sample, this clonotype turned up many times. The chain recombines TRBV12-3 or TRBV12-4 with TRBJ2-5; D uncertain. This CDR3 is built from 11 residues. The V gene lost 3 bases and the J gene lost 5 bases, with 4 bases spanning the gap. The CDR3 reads CASSFKETQYF. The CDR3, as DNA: TGTGCCAGCAGTTTTAAGGAGACCCAGTACTTC.

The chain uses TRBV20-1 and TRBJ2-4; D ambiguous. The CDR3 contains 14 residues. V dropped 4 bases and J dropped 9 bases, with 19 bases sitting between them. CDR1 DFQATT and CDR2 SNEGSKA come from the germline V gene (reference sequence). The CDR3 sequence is CSAKDRLSLFIQYF. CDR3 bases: TGCAGTGCTAAGGACCGGTTGAGTCTCTTCATTCAGTACTTC.

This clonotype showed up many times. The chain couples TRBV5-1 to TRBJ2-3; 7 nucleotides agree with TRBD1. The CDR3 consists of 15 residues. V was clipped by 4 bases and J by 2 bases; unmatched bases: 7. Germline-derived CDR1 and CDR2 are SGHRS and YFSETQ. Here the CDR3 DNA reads TGCGCCAGCAGCCCCCGGGACAGCATCACAGATACGCAGTATTTT. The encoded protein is CASSPRDSITDTQYF.

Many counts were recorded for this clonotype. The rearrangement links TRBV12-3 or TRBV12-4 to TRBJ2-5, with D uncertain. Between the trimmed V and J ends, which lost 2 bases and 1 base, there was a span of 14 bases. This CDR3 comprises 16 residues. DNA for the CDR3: TGTGCCAGCAGTTTATTGGCAGCCGGTCCCCAAGAGACCCAGTACTTC. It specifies CASSLLAAGPQETQYF.

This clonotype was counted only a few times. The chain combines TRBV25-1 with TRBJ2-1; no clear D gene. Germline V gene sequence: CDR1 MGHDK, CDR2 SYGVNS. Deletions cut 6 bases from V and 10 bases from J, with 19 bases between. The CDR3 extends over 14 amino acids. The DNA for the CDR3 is TGTGCCAGCAGCCCCCCCGGCGTCGCTATCGAGCAGTTCTTC. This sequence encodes CASSPPGVAIEQFF.

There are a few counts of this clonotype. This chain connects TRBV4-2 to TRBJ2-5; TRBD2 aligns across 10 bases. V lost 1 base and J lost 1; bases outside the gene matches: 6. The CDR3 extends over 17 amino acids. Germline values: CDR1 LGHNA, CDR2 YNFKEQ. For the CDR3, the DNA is TGTGCCAGCAGCCAAGGACTAGCGGGCTCAGGCCAAGAGACCCAGTACTTC. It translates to CASSQGLAGSGQETQYF.

The CDR3 sequence: CAISGANNEQFF. CDR3 DNA sequence: TGTGCCATCTCTGGCGCGAACAATGAGCAGTTCTTC. V gene TRBV6-6 combines with J gene TRBJ2-1; D gene uncertain. Between the trimmed V and J ends, which lost 10 bases and 5 bases, there was a span of 12 bases. Germline lookup yields CDR1 MNHNY and CDR2 SVGAGI (reference sequence). The CDR3 runs to 12 residues.

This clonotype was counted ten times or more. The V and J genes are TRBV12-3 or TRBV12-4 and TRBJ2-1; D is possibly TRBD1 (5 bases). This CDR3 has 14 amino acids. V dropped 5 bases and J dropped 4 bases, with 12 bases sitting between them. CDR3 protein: CASSPLRTYNEQFF. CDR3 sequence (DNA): TGTGCCAGCAGTCCCCTGCGGACATACAATGAGCAGTTCTTC.

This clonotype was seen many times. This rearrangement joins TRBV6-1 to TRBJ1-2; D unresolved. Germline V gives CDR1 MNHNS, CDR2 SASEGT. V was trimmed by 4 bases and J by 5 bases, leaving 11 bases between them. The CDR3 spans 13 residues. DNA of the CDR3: TGTGCCAGCAGTGCCCCCAATGGGTATGGCTACACCTTC. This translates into CASSAPNGYGYTF.

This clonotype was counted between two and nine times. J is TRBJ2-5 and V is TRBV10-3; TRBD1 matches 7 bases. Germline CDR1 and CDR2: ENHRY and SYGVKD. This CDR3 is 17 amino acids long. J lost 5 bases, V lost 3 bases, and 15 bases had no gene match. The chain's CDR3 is CAISEGDRKRELETQYF. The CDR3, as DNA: TGTGCCATCAGTGAAGGGGACAGAAAGCGCGAGCTGGAGACCCAGTACTTC.

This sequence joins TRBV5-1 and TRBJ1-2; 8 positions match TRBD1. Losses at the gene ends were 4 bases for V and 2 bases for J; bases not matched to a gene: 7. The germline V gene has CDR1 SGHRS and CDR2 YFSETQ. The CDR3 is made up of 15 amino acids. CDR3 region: CASSIGGQGNYGYTF. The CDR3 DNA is TGCGCCAGCAGCATAGGAGGACAGGGCAACTATGGCTACACCTTC.

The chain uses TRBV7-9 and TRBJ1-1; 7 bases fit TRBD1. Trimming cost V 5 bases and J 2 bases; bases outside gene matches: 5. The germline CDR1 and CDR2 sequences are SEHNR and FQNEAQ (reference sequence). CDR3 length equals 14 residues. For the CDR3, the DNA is TGTGCCAGCAGCGGCCGGGACAGAAACACTGAAGCTTTCTTT. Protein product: CASSGRDRNTEAFF.

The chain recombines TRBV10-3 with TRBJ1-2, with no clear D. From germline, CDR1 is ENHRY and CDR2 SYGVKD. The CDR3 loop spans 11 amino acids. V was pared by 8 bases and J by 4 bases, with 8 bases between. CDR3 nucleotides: TGTGCCATCGATAAAGGCTATGGCTACACCTTC. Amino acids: CAIDKGYGYTF.

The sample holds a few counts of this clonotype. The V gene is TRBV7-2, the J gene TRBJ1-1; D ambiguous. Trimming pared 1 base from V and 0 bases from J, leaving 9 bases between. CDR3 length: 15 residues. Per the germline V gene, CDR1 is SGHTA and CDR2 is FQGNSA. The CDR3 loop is CASSLESQVNTEAFF. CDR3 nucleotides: TGTGCCAGCAGCTTAGAATCCCAGGTGAACACTGAAGCTTTCTTT.